This T cell receptor beta chain came from a study of blood T cell repertoires in COVID-19. Overall study context: The samples span acute and convalescent COVID-19 from the United States, Italy and Spain.

In the study's own analysis: Reference gene primer amplification gave nucleated cell count estimates. The table came from immunoSEQ multiplex PCR; TCRdb's copy has only in-frame clones and leaves some out. D and trimming come from the DNA, and the V and J calls and clone size come from that table. Of hundreds of thousands of clones listed, approximately 90% were seen once; the top ten hold around a tenth. This clone was observed a single time. V was pared by 5 bases and J by 2 bases, with 15 bases between. The CDR3 is 15 residues long. The V gene's germline CDR1 is SGHTA and CDR2 FQGNSA. The age range of participants was about 18 to 89 years, with residence in about two dozen US areas. Two consecutive negative NP/OP PCR tests, clearance, or resolved symptoms defined Cohort 3 recovery.

Sequencing was carried out using PBMCs or T cells enriched from blood (not recorded which). The sequence was collected from a middle-aged woman who had recovered from COVID-19. This chain links TRBV7-2 with TRBJ1-2; a possible D gene is TRBD1 (5 bases). CDR3 residues: CASSLGRGSNYGYTF. The CDR3 DNA reads TGTGCCAGCAGCCTGGGGCGGGGATCCAACTATGGCTACACCTTC.